In this sample, the clone carrying this TCR beta chain turned up a few times. Regarding time point: pre-sensitization, week 0. Treatment defined: therapeutic diphenylcyclopropenone sensitization with weekly scalp DPC. This entry belongs to a study of human T cells and chemical hapten exposure. The CDR3 spans 13 residues. In germline, CDR1 is SGHNT, CDR2 YYREEE (reference sequence). The ends were cut back, 2 bases at V and 3 bases at J, with 8 bases in the middle. TCRdb re-derived calls from the RACE reads in MiXCR, one entry per CDR3 protein. The table has tens of thousands of distinct CDR3 sequences, about 9% seen once.

The chain joins TRBV5-4 to TRBJ1-2; no definite D call. The sequenced sample was whole blood, obtained in connection with sensitization to the hapten diphenylcyclopropenone (DPC). This receptor was identified in a woman in her thirties or forties with alopecia areata. Some clones in this sample may be carry-over from other donors' samples. The CDR3 DNA sequence: TGTGCCAGCAGCTTTTTGGTTGACTATGGCTACACCTTC. This gives the protein CASSFLVDYGYTF.